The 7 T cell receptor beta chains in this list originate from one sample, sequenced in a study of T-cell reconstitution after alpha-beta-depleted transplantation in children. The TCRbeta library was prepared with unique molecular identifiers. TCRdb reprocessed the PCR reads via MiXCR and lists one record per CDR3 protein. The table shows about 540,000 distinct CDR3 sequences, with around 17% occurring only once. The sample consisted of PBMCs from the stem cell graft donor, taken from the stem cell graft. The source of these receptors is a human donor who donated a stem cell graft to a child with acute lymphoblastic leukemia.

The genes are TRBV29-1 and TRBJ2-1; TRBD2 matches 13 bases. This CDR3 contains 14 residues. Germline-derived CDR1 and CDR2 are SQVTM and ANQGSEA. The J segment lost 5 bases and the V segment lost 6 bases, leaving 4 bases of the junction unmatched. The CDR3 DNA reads TGCAGCGTAGCCGGGACTAGCGGGGACAATGAGCAGTTCTTC. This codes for CSVAGTSGDNEQFF.

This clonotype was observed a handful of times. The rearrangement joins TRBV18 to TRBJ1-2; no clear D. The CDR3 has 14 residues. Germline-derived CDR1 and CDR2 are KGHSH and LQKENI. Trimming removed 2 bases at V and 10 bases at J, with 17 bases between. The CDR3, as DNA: TGTGCCAGCTCACCAAATGGGGTCGAAGAAAACTACACCTTC. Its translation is CASSPNGVEENYTF.

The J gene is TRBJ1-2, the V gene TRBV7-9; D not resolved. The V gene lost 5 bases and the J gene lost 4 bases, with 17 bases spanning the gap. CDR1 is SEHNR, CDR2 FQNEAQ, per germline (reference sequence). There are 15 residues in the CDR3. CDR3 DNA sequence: TGTGCCAGCAGCCGTGTCGGTCGGCTAGGCTATGGCTACACCTTC. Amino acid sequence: CASSRVGRLGYGYTF.

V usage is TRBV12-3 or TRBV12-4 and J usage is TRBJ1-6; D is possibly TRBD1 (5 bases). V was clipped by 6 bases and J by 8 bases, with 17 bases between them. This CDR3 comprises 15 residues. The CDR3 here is CASSRLQGADSPLHF. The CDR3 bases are TGTGCCAGCAGCCGATTGCAAGGGGCGGATTCACCCCTCCACTTT.

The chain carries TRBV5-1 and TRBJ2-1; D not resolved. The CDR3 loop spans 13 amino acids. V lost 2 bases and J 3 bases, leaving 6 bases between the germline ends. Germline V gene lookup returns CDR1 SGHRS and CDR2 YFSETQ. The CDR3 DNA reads TGCGCCAGCAGCTTTAGGGACTACAATGAGCAGTTCTTC. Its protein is CASSFRDYNEQFF.

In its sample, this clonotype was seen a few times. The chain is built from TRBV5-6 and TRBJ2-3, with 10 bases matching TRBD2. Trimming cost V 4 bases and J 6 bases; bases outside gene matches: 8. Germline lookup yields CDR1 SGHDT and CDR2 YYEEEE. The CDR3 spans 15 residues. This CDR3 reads CASSIAPGLADTQYF. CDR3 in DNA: TGTGCCAGCAGCATAGCCCCGGGACTAGCGGATACGCAGTATTTT.

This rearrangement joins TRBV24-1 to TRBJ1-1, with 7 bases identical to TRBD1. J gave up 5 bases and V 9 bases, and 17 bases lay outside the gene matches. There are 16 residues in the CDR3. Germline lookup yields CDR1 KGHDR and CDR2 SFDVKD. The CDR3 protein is CATQEPSRGRMTEAFF. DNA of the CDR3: TGTGCCACCCAAGAACCGTCGAGGGGGCGAATGACTGAAGCTTTCTTT.